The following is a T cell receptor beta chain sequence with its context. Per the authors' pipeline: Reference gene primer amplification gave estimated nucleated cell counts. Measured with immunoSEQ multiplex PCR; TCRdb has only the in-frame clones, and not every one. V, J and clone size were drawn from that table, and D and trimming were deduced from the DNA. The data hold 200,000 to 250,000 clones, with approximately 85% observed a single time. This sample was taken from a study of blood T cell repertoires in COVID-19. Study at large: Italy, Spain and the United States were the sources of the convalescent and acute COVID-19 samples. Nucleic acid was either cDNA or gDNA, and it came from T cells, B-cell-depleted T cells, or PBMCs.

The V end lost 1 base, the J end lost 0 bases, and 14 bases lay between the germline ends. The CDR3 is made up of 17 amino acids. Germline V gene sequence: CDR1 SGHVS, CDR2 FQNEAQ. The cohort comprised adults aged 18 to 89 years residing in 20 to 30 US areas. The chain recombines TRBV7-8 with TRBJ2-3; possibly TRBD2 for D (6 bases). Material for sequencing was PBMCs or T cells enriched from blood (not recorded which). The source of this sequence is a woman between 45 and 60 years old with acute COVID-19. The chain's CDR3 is CASSLGGRGISTDTQYF. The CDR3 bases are TGTGCCAGCAGCTTAGGGGGACGGGGGATTAGCACAGATACGCAGTATTTT.